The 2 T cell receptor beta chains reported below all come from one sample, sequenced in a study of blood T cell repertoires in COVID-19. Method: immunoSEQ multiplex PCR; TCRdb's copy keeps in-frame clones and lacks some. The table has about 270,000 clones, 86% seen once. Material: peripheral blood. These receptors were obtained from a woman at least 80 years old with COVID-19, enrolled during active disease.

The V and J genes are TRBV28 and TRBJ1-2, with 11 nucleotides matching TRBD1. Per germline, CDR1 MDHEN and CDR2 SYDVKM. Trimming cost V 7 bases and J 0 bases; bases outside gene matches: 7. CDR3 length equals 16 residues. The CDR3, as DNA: TGTGCCAGCACCGACCTGGGACAGGGGGCTAACTATGGCTACACCTTC. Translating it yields CASTDLGQGANYGYTF.

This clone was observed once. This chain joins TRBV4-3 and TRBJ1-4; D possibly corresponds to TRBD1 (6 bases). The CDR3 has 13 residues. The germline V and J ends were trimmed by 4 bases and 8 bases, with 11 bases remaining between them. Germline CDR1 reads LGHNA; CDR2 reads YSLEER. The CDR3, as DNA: TGCGCCAGCAGCCCGGGACATGGGGAAAAACTGTTTTTT. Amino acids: CASSPGHGEKLFF.